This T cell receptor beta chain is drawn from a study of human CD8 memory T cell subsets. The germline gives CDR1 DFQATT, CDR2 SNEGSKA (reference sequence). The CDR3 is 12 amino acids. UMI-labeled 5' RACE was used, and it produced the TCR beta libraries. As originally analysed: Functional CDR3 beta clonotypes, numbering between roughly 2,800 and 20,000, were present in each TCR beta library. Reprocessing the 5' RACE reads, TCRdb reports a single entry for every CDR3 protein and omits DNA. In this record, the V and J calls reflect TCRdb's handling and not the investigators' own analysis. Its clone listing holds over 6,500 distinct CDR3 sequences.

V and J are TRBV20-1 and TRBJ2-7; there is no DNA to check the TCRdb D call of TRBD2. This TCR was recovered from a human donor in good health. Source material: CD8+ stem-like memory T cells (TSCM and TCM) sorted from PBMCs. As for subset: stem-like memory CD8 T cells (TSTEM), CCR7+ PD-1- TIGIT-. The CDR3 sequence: CSARPAGIEQYF.